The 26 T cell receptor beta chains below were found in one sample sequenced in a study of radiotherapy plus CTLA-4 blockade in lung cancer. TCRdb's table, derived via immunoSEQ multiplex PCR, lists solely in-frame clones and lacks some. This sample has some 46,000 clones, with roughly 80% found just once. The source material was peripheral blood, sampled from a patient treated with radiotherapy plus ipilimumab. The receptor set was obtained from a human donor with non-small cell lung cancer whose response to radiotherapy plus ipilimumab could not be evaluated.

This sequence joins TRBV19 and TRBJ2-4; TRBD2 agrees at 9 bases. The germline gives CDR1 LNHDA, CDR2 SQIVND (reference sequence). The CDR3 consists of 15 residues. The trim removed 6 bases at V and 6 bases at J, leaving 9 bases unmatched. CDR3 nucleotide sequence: TGTGCCAGTAGGTCTTTAGGAGCGGGGGGAAACATTCAGTACTTC. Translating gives CASRSLGAGGNIQYF.

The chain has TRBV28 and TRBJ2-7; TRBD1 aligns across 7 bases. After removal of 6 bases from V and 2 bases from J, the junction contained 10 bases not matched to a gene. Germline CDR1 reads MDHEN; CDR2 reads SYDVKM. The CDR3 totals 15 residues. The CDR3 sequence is CASRPMDRPTYEQYF. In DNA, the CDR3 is TGTGCCAGCAGACCTATGGACAGGCCAACCTACGAGCAGTACTTC.

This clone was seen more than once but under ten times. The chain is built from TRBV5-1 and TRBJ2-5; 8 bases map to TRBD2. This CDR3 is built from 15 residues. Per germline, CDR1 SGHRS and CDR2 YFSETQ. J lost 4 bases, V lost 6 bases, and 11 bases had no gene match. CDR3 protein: CASMGRGSGVETQYF. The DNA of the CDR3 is TGCGCCAGCATGGGGCGAGGTAGCGGGGTAGAGACCCAGTACTTC.

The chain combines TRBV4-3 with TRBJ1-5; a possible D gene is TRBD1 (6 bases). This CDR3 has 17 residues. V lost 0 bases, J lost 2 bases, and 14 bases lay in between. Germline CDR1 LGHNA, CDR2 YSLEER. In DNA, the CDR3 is TGCGCCAGCAGCCAAGAGATGACCAGGACAGGCAATCAGCCCCAGCATTTT. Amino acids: CASSQEMTRTGNQPQHF.

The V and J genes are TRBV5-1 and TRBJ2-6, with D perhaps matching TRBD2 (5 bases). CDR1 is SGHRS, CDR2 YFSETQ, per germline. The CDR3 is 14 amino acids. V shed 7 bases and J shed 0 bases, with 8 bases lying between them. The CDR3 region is CASESGSGANVLTF. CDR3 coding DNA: TGCGCCAGCGAAAGCGGCTCTGGGGCCAACGTCCTGACTTTC.

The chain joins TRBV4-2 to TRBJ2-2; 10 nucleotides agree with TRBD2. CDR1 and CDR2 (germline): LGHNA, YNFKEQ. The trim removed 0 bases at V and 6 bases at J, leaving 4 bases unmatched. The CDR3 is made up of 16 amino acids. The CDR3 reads CASSQEAGGRAGELFF. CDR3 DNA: TGTGCCAGCAGCCAAGAAGCGGGGGGGCGTGCCGGGGAGCTGTTTTTT.

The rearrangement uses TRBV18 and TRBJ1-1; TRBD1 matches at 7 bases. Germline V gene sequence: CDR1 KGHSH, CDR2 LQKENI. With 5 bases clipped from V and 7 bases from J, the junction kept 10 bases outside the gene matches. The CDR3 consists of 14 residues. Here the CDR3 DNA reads TGTGCCAGCTCATTATACCGGGACAGCGATGAAGCTTTCTTT. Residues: CASSLYRDSDEAFF.

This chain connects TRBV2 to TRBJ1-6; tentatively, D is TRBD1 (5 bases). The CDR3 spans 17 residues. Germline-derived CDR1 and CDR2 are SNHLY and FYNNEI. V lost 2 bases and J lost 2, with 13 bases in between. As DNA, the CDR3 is TGTGCCAGCAGTGAATATGCGGGACGGACCTATAATTCACCCCTCCACTTT. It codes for CASSEYAGRTYNSPLHF.

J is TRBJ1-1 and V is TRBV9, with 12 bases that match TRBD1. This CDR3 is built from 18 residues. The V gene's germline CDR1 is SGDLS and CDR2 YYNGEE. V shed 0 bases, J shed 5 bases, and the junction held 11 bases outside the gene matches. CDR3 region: CASSVGSGTGGAGTEAFF. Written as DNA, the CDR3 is TGTGCCAGCAGCGTAGGGTCCGGGACAGGGGGCGCGGGGACTGAAGCTTTCTTT.

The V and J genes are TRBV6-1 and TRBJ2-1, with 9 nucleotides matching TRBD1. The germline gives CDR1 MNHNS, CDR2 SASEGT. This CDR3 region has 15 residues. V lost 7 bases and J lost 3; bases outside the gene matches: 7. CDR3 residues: CASTRGTGSYNEQFF. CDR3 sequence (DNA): TGTGCCAGCACGAGGGGGACAGGGAGCTACAATGAGCAGTTCTTC.

Here the CDR3 reads CASSPSGGSANTGELFF. The CDR3, as DNA: TGTGCCAGCTCCCCCTCGGGAGGATCCGCGAACACCGGGGAGCTGTTTTTT. V is TRBV18 and J is TRBJ2-2; 7 bases fit TRBD2. Unmatched junction bases numbered 10, after V lost 6 bases and J lost 0 bases. CDR3 length: 17 amino acids. CDR1 and CDR2 from the germline V gene are KGHSH and LQKENI.

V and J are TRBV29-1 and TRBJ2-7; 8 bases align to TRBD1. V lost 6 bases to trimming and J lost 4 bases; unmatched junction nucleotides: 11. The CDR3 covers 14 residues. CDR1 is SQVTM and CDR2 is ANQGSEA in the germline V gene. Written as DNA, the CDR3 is TGCAGCGTCCGAGCAGTCGACAGGGGTTACGAGCAGTACTTC. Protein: CSVRAVDRGYEQYF.

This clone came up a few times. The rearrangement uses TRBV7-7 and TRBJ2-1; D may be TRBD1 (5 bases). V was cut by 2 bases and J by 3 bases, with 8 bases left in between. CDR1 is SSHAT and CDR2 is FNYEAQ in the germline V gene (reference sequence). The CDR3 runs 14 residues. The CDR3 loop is CASSLQGRYNEQFF. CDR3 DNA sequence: TGTGCCAGCAGCTTACAGGGTCGCTACAATGAGCAGTTCTTC.

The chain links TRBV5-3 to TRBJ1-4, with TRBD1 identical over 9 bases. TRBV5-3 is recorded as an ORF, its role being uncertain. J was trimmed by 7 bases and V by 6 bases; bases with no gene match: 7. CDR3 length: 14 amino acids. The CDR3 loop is CARKKGQGFEKLFF. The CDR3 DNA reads TGTGCCAGAAAGAAGGGACAGGGATTTGAAAAACTGTTTTTT.

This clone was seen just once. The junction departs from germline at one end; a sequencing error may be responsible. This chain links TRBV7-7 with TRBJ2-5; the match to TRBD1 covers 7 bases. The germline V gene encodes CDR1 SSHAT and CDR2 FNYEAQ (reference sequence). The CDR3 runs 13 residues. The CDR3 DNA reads TGTGCTAGCAGCTCGGGACAGATGGAGACCCAGTACTTC. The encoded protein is CASSSGQMETQYF.

This CDR3 is CASSELAGGGETQYF. The CDR3 DNA reads as TGTGCCAGCAGCGAATTAGCGGGGGGGGGAGAGACCCAGTACTTC. The chain recombines TRBV7-3 with TRBJ2-5; 11 bases align to TRBD2. The CDR3 runs to 15 residues. Germline assignment: CDR1 SGHTA and CDR2 FQGTGA. V dropped 5 bases and J dropped 4; count of bases not matched to a gene: 6.

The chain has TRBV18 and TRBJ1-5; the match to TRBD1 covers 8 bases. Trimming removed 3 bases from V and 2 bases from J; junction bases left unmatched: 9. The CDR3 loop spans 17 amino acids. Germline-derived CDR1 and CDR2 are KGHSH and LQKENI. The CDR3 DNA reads TGTGCCAGCTCACCCACCCCACAGGGGGGGGGCAATCAGCCCCAGCATTTT. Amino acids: CASSPTPQGGGNQPQHF.

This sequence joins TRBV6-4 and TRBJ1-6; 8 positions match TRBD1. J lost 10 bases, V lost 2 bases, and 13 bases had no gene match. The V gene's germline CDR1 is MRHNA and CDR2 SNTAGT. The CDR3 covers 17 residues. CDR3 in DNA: TGTGCCAGCAGTGACCCAACCTACGGGACAGGCAGGTCACCCCTCCACTTT. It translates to CASSDPTYGTGRSPLHF.

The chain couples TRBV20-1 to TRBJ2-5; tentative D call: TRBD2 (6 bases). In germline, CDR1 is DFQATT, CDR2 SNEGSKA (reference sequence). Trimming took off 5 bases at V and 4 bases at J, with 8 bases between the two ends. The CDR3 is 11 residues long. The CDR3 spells CSALSGETQYF. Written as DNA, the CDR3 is TGCAGTGCTCTTAGCGGAGAGACCCAGTACTTC.

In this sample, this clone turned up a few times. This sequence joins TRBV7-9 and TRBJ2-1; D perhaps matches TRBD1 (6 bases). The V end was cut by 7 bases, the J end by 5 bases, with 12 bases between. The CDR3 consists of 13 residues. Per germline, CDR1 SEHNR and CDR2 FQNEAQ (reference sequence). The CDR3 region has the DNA TGTGCCAGCAAGGGGGAAGTTAACAATGAGCAGTTCTTC. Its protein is CASKGEVNNEQFF.

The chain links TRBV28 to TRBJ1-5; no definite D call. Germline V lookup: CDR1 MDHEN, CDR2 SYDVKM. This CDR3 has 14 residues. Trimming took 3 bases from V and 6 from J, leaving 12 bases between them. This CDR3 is CASSFWKAGQPQHF. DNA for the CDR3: TGTGCCAGCAGTTTCTGGAAGGCGGGTCAGCCCCAGCATTTT.

The CDR3 sequence: CASSYSGTGGTGEQFF. DNA for the CDR3: TGTGCCAGCAGTTACTCGGGGACAGGGGGGACAGGGGAGCAGTTCTTC. The rearrangement links TRBV6-5 to TRBJ2-1; 11 nucleotides align to TRBD1. Germline-derived CDR1 and CDR2 are MNHEY and SVGAGI. J was trimmed by 10 bases and V by 0 bases; bases with no gene match: 8. The CDR3 totals 16 residues.

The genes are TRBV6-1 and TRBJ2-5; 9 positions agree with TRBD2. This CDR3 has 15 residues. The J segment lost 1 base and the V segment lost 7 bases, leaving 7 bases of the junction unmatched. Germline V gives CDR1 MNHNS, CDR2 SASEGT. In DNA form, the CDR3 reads TGTGCCAGCACCCTTAGCGGGGGCCGCCAAGAGACCCAGTACTTC. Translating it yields CASTLSGGRQETQYF.

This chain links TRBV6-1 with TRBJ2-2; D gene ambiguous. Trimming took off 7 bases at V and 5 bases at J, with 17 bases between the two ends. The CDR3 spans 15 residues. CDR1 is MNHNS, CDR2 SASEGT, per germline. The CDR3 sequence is CASITDWLATGELFF. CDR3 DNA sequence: TGTGCCAGCATCACAGATTGGCTTGCGACCGGGGAGCTGTTTTTT.

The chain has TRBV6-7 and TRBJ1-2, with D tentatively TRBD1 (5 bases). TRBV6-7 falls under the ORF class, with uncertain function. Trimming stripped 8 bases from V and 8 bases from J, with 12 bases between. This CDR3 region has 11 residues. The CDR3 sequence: CASPRGEGYTF. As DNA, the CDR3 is TGTGCCAGCCCCCGGGGGGAAGGCTACACCTTC.

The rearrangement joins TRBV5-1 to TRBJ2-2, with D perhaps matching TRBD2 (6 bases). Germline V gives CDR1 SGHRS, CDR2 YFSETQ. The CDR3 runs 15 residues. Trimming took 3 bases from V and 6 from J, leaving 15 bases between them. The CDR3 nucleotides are TGCGCCAGCAGCTCAATACCCGCGGGGCCCGGGGAGCTGTTTTTT. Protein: CASSSIPAGPGELFF.